These T cell receptor beta chains were read from a single sample in a study of blood T cell repertoires in COVID-19. Libraries were prepared by immunoSEQ multiplex PCR; TCRdb keeps only in-frame clonotypes and omits some of them. Of 150,000 to 200,000 clones listed, about 77% are singletons. Sequencing was carried out using PBMCs or T cells enriched from blood (not recorded which). The receptors stem from a woman in her fifties or sixties with acute COVID-19. Each CDR3 is given with its conserved first and last residue. A D gene is named only where the DNA matches it firmly. Expanded clones get a size class; other rows say once, few or many, or leave the size out.

CDR3 length	V gene	J gene	D gene	clone size	CDR3 DNA	CDR3 protein
16	TRBV4-2	TRBJ2-1	.	.	TGTGCCAGCAGCCCTGGGGTCCGGGGGGCCAACAATGAGCAGTTCTTC	CASSPGVRGANNEQFF
16	TRBV7-9	TRBJ1-5	TRBD1	few	TGTGCCAGCAGCTCAGGGGGCCCTAGGAGCAATCAGCCCCAGCATTTT	CASSSGGPRSNQPQHF
15	TRBV19	TRBJ1-5	TRBD1	.	TGTGCCAGTAGTATGGCGGGGACAGGCAATCAGCCCCAGCATTTT	CASSMAGTGNQPQHF
12	TRBV29-1	TRBJ1-1	.	.	TGCAGCGGACACAGGGAAAACACTGAAGCTTTCTTT	CSGHRENTEAFF
14	TRBV28	TRBJ1-5	TRBD1	.	TGTGCCAGCACCGACAGGGGCCGCAATCAGCCCCAGCATTTT	CASTDRGRNQPQHF
14	TRBV5-1	TRBJ1-5	TRBD1	.	TGCGCCAGCAGCCCAGGGGGTCGGGATCAGCCCCAGCATTTT	CASSPGGRDQPQHF
16	TRBV5-4	TRBJ1-1	TRBD1	.	TGTGCCAGCAGCCCACAGGGGTCCATCATGAACACTGAAGCTTTCTTT	CASSPQGSIMNTEAFF
11	TRBV28	TRBJ1-2	TRBD1	once	TGTGCCAGCAGAAACAGGGGTGGCTACACCTTC	CASRNRGGYTF
16	TRBV6-5	TRBJ1-1	.	.	TGTGCCAGCAGTTACTCGAGGACACCAACCGGAGCTGAAGCTTTCTTT	CASSYSRTPTGAEAFF
16	TRBV6-5	TRBJ1-6	.	once	TGTGCCAGCAGTTACCTTGGGAGCTCCTATAATTCACCCCTCCACTTT	CASSYLGSSYNSPLHF
16	TRBV5-1	TRBJ2-3	TRBD1	.	TGCGCCAGCAGCCCCGGCGTAGGGACAGAGACAGATACGCAGTATTTT	CASSPGVGTETDTQYF
16	TRBV7-2	TRBJ1-2	.	.	TGTGCCAGCAGCTTAGAGATGGGGCAGGGTAGCTATGGCTACACCTTC	CASSLEMGQGSYGYTF
14	TRBV25-1	TRBJ1-2	.	.	TGTGCCAGCAGTGAAAGACGTGGGGCCAGGGGCTACACCTTC	CASSERRGARGYTF
14	TRBV5-1	TRBJ1-5	.	once	TGCGCCAGCAGCTTGTCCGGGGGCAATCAGCCCCAGCATTTT	CASSLSGGNQPQHF
14	TRBV9	TRBJ2-2	TRBD1	.	TGTGCCAGCTCCGGGACAGCGAACACCGGGGAGCTGTTTTTT	CASSGTANTGELFF
16	TRBV5-1	TRBJ2-5	TRBD2	.	TGCGCCAGCAGCTTGGGGACGACGGGGGGCCAAGAGACCCAGTACTTC	CASSLGTTGGQETQYF
18	TRBV5-1	TRBJ2-4	.	.	TGCGCCAGCAGCTGGTCCCCGGGAGGGGGCACGGGGGTCGGCATTCAGTACTTC	CASSWSPGGGTGVGIQYF
15	TRBV3-1/TRBV3-2	TRBJ2-1	TRBD2	once	TGTGCCAGCAGCCGTTTAGCGGGGGGGGACAATGAGCAGTTCTTC	CASSRLAGGDNEQFF
14	TRBV5-8	TRBJ1-1	TRBD1	.	TGTGCCAGCAGCGGGACAGCCGGGAACACTGAAGCTTTCTTT	CASSGTAGNTEAFF
17	TRBV5-5	TRBJ2-1	TRBD2	.	TGTGCCAGCAAACTAACCGGGACTAGCGGGGGGGCCAGTGAGCAGTTCTTC	CASKLTGTSGGASEQFF
11	TRBV5-4	TRBJ1-2	.	.	TGTGCCAGCAGCTTAGACAGCTCTAACACCTTC	CASSLDSSNTF
16	TRBV10-3	TRBJ2-6	.	.	TGTGCCTCTCGGCGAGGTCTCCTATCTGGGGCCAACGTCCTGACTTTC	CASRRGLLSGANVLTF
12	TRBV7-6	TRBJ1-5	.	.	TGTGCCAGCAGCTTAGTGTCAGGGCCCCAGCATTTT	CASSLVSGPQHF
17	TRBV4-2	TRBJ1-2	.	.	TGTGCCAGCAGCCAAGATGATTCCAACACACAAACGGGAGGCTACACCTTC	CASSQDDSNTQTGGYTF
15	TRBV28	TRBJ1-1	.	many	TGTGCCAGCAGTTTATTGGGGCAGGGCCGCACTGAAGCTTTCTTT	CASSLLGQGRTEAFF
13	TRBV2	TRBJ1-5	.	.	TGTGCCAGCAGTGAGATGGGGGGGCAGCCCCAGCATTTT	CASSEMGGQPQHF